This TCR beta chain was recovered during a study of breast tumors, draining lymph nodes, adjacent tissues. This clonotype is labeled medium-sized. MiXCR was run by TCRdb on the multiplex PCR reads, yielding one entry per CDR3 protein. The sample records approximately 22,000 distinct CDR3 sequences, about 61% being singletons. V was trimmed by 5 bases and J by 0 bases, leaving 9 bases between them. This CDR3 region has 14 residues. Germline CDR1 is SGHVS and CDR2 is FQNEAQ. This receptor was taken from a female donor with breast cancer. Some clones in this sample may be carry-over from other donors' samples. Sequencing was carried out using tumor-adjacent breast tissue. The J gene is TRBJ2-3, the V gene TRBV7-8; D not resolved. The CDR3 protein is CASSRQPSTDTQYF. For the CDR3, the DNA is TGTGCCAGCAGCCGCCAGCCTAGCACAGATACGCAGTATTTT.